This TCR beta chain is from a study of blood T cell repertoires in COVID-19. Study-level background: From T cells, B-cell-depleted T cells, or PBMCs came the material, which was cDNA or gDNA.

Produced via immunoSEQ multiplex PCR; TCRdb's table is partial and in-frame only. The table includes approximately 300,000 clones, around 92% detected once. V was trimmed by 5 bases and J by 4 bases, leaving 15 bases between them. In germline, CDR1 is SGHNT, CDR2 YYREEE (reference sequence). The CDR3 is 15 residues long. The sequenced sample consisted of peripheral blood. The TCR originated in a man younger than 30 who had recovered from COVID-19. The rearrangement uses TRBV5-4 and TRBJ2-2; possibly TRBD1 for D (6 bases). In DNA form, the CDR3 reads TGTGCCAGCAGTTTGACCGGGACAAGCACCGGGGAGCTGTTTTTT. Translating it yields CASSLTGTSTGELFF.